The next 14 T cell receptor beta chains were all read from a single sample in a study of breast tumors, draining lymph nodes, adjacent tissues. TCRdb itself ran the multiplex PCR reads through MiXCR, one entry per CDR3 protein. Of 150,000 to 250,000 distinct CDR3 sequences in the sample, about 32% were seen once. Axillary draining lymph nodes of breast cancer patients supplied the node samples. The sequencing input was axillary lymph node tissue. These receptors came from a female donor with breast cancer. Some clones in this sample may be carry-over from other donors' samples.

A few counts support this clonotype. This chain links TRBV18 with TRBJ2-1, with TRBD1 matching over 10 bases. The CDR3 has 17 residues. V lost 1 base to trimming and J lost 4 bases; unmatched junction nucleotides: 7. Germline V gene data show CDR1 as KGHSH and CDR2 as LQKENI. CDR3 sequence (DNA): TGTGCCAGCTCACCACGTAGCGGGACAGGGGCTTACAATGAGCAGTTCTTC. It encodes CASSPRSGTGAYNEQFF.

This clonotype was detected only a few times. The chain recombines TRBV5-4 with TRBJ2-5; TRBD2 matches 7 bases. J gave up 7 bases and V 3 bases, and 12 bases lay outside the gene matches. Germline values: CDR1 SGHNT, CDR2 YYREEE (reference sequence). The CDR3 runs 15 residues. The CDR3 is CASSSQRAGGGTQYF. For the CDR3, the DNA is TGTGCCAGCAGCTCACAGCGGGCGGGCGGGGGGACCCAGTACTTC.

The V gene is TRBV7-9, the J gene TRBJ2-6; 7 nucleotides align to TRBD1. With V trimmed by 5 bases and J by 4 bases, 5 bases remained unmatched. The CDR3 has 15 amino acids. CDR1 and CDR2 (germline): SEHNR, FQNEAQ (reference sequence). The chain's CDR3 is CASSKTGTGANVLTF. CDR3 sequence (DNA): TGTGCCAGCAGCAAGACAGGGACGGGGGCCAACGTCCTGACTTTC.

The sample holds many counts of this clonotype. The rearrangement joins TRBV15 to TRBJ2-1; 10 positions agree with TRBD1. The CDR3 covers 16 residues. With 3 bases clipped from V and 5 bases from J, the junction kept 7 bases outside the gene matches. Germline lookup yields CDR1 LNHNV and CDR2 YYDKDF (reference sequence). The CDR3 nucleotides are TGTGCCACCAGCAGTCCCGGGACAGGGGAGGACAATGAGCAGTTCTTC. This sequence encodes CATSSPGTGEDNEQFF.

This clonotype was counted a few times. The V gene is TRBV20-1, the J gene TRBJ1-1, with D perhaps TRBD1 (5 bases). The V and J ends lost 0 bases and 3 bases respectively, with 17 bases between them. The CDR3 is made up of 16 amino acids. The germline V gene has CDR1 DFQATT and CDR2 SNEGSKA (reference sequence). DNA of the CDR3: TGCAGTGCTAGAGATTGGGCAGGGAGGTTGGACACTGAAGCTTTCTTT. Residues: CSARDWAGRLDTEAFF.

CDR3 in amino acids: CASSRSQGSSVYTF. CDR3 coding DNA: TGTGCCAGCAGCCGATCACAGGGGTCGTCTGTCTACACCTTC. The chain joins TRBV5-6 to TRBJ1-2; 7 bases are shared with TRBD1. From germline, CDR1 is SGHDT and CDR2 YYEEEE. The CDR3 loop spans 14 amino acids. With V trimmed by 4 bases and J by 10 bases, 13 bases remained unmatched.

This clonotype has just a few counts. No DNA is shown, since the ends of the CDR3 on it are uncertain; the CDR3 is the one TCRdb lists. The chain uses TRBV6-5 and TRBJ1-3. The CDR3 contains 16 residues when both ends are counted. Per the germline V gene, CDR1 is MNHEY and CDR2 is SVGAGI. CDR3 sequence: CASSSSAATSGNTIYF.

This clonotype has more than one count but fewer than ten. The chain carries TRBV12-3 or TRBV12-4 and TRBJ1-1, with D hard to call. The CDR3 is 16 amino acids. With 3 bases removed from V and 0 bases from J, the gap between germline ends came to 14 bases. As DNA, the CDR3 is TGTGCCAGCAGTTTTTGGACGGAAGCCATGAACACTGAAGCTTTCTTT. Residues: CASSFWTEAMNTEAFF.

This clonotype was detected many times. The rearrangement uses TRBV18 and TRBJ2-5, with a tentative D call TRBD2 (5 bases). V was cut by 3 bases and J by 5 bases, with 13 bases left in between. The CDR3 is 14 amino acids. CDR1 and CDR2 from the germline V gene are KGHSH and LQKENI. CDR3 in amino acids: CASSPRRSSETQYF. The DNA of the CDR3 is TGTGCCAGCTCACCCCGGAGGTCTTCCGAGACCCAGTACTTC.

The chain links TRBV28 to TRBJ2-2; 9 bases are a match to TRBD2. There are 16 residues in the CDR3. The ends lost 4 bases at V and 4 bases at J; junction bases unmatched: 7. CDR1 and CDR2 (germline): MDHEN, SYDVKM. The chain's CDR3 is CASSSAGGHLTGELFF. The CDR3 bases are TGTGCCAGCAGTTCAGCGGGAGGACACCTCACCGGGGAGCTGTTTTTT.

Only a few counts were recorded for this clonotype. The chain joins TRBV6-5 to TRBJ1-2; D unclear. Trimming left V 5 bases short and J 2 bases short, with 15 bases between. The length of the CDR3 is 15 residues. Per germline, CDR1 MNHEY and CDR2 SVGAGI. CDR3 coding DNA: TGTGCCAGCAGTCGAGACTATTCGGGGAACTATGGCTACACCTTC. This encodes CASSRDYSGNYGYTF.

A note on this clonotype: It is likely a read error, because the conserved phenylalanine at the end of the CDR3 is missing. This chain links TRBV7-2 with TRBJ2-7, with 9 bases that match TRBD2. The CDR3 totals 19 residues. V was clipped by 4 bases and J by 3 bases; unmatched bases: 19. Germline loops: CDR1 SGHTA, CDR2 FQGNSA. CDR3 sequence reads: CASSSGDSHTSGPRYEQYS. The CDR3 bases are TGTGCCAGCAGCTCCGGGGACAGCCACACTAGCGGGCCACGCTACGAGCAGTACTCC.

The gene calls are TRBV7-9 and TRBJ2-7; 14 nucleotides align to TRBD2. Germline assignment: CDR1 SEHNR and CDR2 FQNEAQ (reference sequence). The CDR3 is 17 amino acids. The junction had 15 bases not matched to a gene; V was cut back by 2 bases and J by 12 bases. The CDR3 reads CASSLTPRLAGGTWMYF. CDR3 sequence (DNA): TGTGCCAGCAGCTTAACTCCTAGACTAGCGGGGGGGACCTGGATGTACTTC.

This clonotype was observed a handful of times. J is TRBJ2-7 and V is TRBV2; D unresolved. Germline CDR1 and CDR2: SNHLY and FYNNEI. The V end lost 0 bases, the J end lost 6 bases, and 6 bases lay between the germline ends. The CDR3 consists of 12 residues. This chain's CDR3 is CASSEAHFEQYF. CDR3 nucleotides: TGTGCCAGCAGTGAAGCGCATTTCGAGCAGTACTTC.